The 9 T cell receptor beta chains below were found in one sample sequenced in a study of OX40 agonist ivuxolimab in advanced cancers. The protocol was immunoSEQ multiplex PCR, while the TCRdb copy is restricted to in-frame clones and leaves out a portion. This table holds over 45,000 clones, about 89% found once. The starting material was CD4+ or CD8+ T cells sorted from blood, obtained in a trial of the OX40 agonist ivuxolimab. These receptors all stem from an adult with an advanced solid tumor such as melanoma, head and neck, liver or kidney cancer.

The CDR3 region has the DNA TGTGCCAGCAGTGAAACCGGAAGGGTAGCGACAGATACGCAGTATTTT. Protein: CASSETGRVATDTQYF. The chain links TRBV25-1 to TRBJ2-3; possible D gene TRBD2, 5 bases. This CDR3 comprises 16 residues. CDR1 MGHDK and CDR2 SYGVNS come from the germline V gene. V lost 2 bases, J lost 3 bases, and 15 bases lay in between.

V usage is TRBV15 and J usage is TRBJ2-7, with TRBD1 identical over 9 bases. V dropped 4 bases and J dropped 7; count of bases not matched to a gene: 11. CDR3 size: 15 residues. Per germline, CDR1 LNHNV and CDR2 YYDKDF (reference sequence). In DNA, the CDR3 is TGTGCCACCAGCAAATACACAGGGGGCGCGTCAGAGCAGTACTTC. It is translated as CATSKYTGGASEQYF. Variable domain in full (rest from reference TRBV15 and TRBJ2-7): DAMVIQNPRYQVTQFGKPVTLSCSQTLNHNVMYWYQQKSSQAPKLLFHYYDKDFNNEADTPDNFQSRRPNTSFCFLDIRSPGLGDTAMYLCATSKYTGGASEQYFGPGTRLTVT.

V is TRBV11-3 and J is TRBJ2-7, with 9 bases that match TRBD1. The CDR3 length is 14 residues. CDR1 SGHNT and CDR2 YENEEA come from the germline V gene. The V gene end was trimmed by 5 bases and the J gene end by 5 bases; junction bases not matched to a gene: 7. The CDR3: CASSPRTGDHEQYF. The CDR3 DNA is TGTGCCAGCAGCCCAAGGACAGGGGACCACGAGCAGTACTTC.

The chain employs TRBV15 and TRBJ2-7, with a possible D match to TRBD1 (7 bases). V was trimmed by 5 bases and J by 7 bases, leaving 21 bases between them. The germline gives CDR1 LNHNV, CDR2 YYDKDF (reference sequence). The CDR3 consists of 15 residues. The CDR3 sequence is CATSSGGTASLEQYF. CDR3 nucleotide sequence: TGTGCCACCAGCTCAGGCGGGACAGCCTCCTTGGAGCAGTACTTC.

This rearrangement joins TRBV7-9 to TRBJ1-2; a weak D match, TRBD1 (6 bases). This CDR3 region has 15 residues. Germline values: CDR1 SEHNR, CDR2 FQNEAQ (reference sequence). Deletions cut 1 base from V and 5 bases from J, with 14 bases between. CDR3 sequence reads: CASSLVAGTQYGYTF. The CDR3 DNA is TGTGCCAGCAGCTTAGTGGCAGGGACACAATATGGCTACACCTTC.

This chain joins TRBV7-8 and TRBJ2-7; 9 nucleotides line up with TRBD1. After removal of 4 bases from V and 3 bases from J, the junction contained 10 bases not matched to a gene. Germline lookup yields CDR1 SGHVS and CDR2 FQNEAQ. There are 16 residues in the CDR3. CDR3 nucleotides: TGTGCCAGCAGCTATGAACAGGGGGCGAACGACTACGAGCAGTACTTC. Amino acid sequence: CASSYEQGANDYEQYF.

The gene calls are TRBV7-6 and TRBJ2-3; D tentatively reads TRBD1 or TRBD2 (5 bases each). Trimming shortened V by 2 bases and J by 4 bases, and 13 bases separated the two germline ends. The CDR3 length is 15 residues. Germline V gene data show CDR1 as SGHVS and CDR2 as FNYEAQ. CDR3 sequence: CASSLTPQGADTQYF. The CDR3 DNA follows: TGTGCCAGCAGCTTAACTCCCCAGGGAGCAGATACGCAGTATTTT.

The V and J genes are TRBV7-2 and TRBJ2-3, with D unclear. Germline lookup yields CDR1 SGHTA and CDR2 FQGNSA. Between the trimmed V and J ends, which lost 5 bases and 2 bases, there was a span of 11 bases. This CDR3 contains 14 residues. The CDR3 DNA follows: TGTGCCAGCAGCCCGGAGCCTTTCACAGATACGCAGTATTTT. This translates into CASSPEPFTDTQYF.

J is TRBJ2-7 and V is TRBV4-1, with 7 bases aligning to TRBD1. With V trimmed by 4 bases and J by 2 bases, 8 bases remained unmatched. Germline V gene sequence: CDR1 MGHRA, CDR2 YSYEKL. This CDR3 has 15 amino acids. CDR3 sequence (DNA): TGCGCCAGCAGCCCTCGTGGGACAGACCCCTACGAGCAGTACTTC. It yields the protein CASSPRGTDPYEQYF.